The 10 T cell receptor beta chains presented below share a single source sample, sequenced in a study of shared clonotypes between healthy human individuals. Some clones are missing from TCRdb's copy, which holds only in-frame ones; the method was immunoSEQ multiplex PCR. The repertoire holds about 1.5 million clones, roughly 98% seen once, with about 0.45% in the top ten. The sequencing input was naive CD4+ T cells sorted from blood. Subset: CD45RA+ positively selected. These receptors were taken from a young man in good health.

The rearrangement joins TRBV4-1 to TRBJ2-5; D is possibly TRBD2 (6 bases). Trimming left V 0 bases short and J 13 bases short, with 33 bases between. CDR1 and CDR2 from the germline V gene are MGHRA and YSYEKL. CDR3 size: 19 residues. CDR3: CASSQDGILGPGSFSLGYF. CDR3 nucleotide sequence: TGCGCCAGCAGCCAAGATGGAATTTTGGGGCCCGGGAGTTTCTCACTGGGGTACTTC.

The V and J genes are TRBV9 and TRBJ2-7; 8 bases are a match to TRBD2. With 0 bases clipped from V and 3 bases from J, the junction kept 5 bases outside the gene matches. CDR1 SGDLS and CDR2 YYNGEE come from the germline V gene. CDR3 length: 15 residues. CDR3 bases: TGTGCCAGCAGCGTAGAGAGCGGGGGAGTCTACGAGCAGTACTTC. Its translation: CASSVESGGVYEQYF.

This clone appeared once. This chain connects TRBV2 to TRBJ2-3; D is possibly TRBD2 (5 bases). The V gene lost 11 bases and the J gene lost 11 bases, with 17 bases spanning the gap. Germline-derived CDR1 and CDR2 are SNHLY and FYNNEI. CDR3 length: 11 residues. This CDR3 is CASESGALQYF. CDR3 DNA sequence: TGTGCCTCCGAGAGCGGAGCTTTGCAGTATTTT.

The CDR3 spells CASSEGYGYTF. Written as DNA, the CDR3 is TGTGCCAGCTCTGAAGGGTATGGCTACACCTTC. V gene TRBV18 combines with J gene TRBJ1-2, with D hard to call. The CDR3 is 11 amino acids. Trimming stripped 6 bases from V and 5 bases from J, with 7 bases between. The germline V gene encodes CDR1 KGHSH and CDR2 LQKENI.

The genes are TRBV5-1 and TRBJ2-2; 8 positions match TRBD1. V shed 4 bases, J shed 0 bases, and the junction held 11 bases outside the gene matches. This CDR3 is built from 18 residues. The germline gives CDR1 SGHRS, CDR2 YFSETQ. The CDR3 here is CASSVRDRTHANTGELFF. CDR3 DNA: TGCGCCAGCAGCGTCCGGGACAGGACTCACGCGAACACCGGGGAGCTGTTTTTT.

This chain links TRBV28 with TRBJ1-5; D ambiguous. The CDR3 sequence is 13 residues long. V was trimmed by 3 bases and J by 6 bases, leaving 9 bases between them. Looked up from germline, CDR1 is MDHEN and CDR2 is SYDVKM. CDR3: CASSFWASQPQHF. CDR3 nucleotide sequence: TGTGCCAGCAGTTTTTGGGCGAGTCAGCCCCAGCATTTT.

The chain recombines TRBV5-1 with TRBJ1-1, with 9 nucleotides matching TRBD1. J lost 1 base, V lost 4 bases, and 2 bases had no gene match. Looked up from germline, CDR1 is SGHRS and CDR2 is YFSETQ. The CDR3 runs 14 residues. The CDR3 sequence: CASSMDRGNTEAFF. The CDR3 DNA follows: TGCGCCAGCAGCATGGACAGGGGGAACACTGAAGCTTTCTTT.

This chain joins TRBV7-6 and TRBJ1-1; D is unclear. The CDR3 has 15 amino acids. Germline CDR1 is SGHVS and CDR2 is FNYEAQ. The germline V and J ends were trimmed by 2 bases and 2 bases, with 12 bases remaining between them. Written as DNA, the CDR3 is TGTGCCAGCAGCTTAAGTTCAGTCGCAAACACTGAAGCTTTCTTT. Its translation: CASSLSSVANTEAFF.

CDR3 bases: TGTGCCAGCAGTCCCGCCGGAGCTAGCACAGATACGCAGTATTTT. As protein: CASSPAGASTDTQYF. The gene calls are TRBV6-5 and TRBJ2-3; D not resolved. Germline V gene data show CDR1 as MNHEY and CDR2 as SVGAGI. This CDR3 comprises 15 residues. Trimming shortened V by 5 bases and J by 0 bases, and 12 bases separated the two germline ends.

V is TRBV19 and J is TRBJ2-7; D is perhaps TRBD2 (6 bases). Trimming stripped 3 bases from V and 0 bases from J, with 9 bases between. The germline gives CDR1 LNHDA, CDR2 SQIVND (reference sequence). The CDR3 sequence is 14 residues long. The CDR3 loop is CASSIMRDSYEQYF. The CDR3 DNA is TGTGCCAGTAGTATTATGCGGGACTCCTACGAGCAGTACTTC. Full variable domain (outside the CDR3, taken from reference TRBV19 and TRBJ2-7): DGGITQSPKYLFRKEGQNVTLSCEQNLNHDAMYWYRQDPGQGLRLIYYSQIVNDFQKGDIAEGYSVSREKKESFPLTVTSAQKNPTAFYLCASSIMRDSYEQYFGPGTRLTVT.